What follows describes a single TCR beta chain. Its target is unknown. CDR1 and CDR2 (germline): SQVTM, ANQGSEA. The CDR3 totals 12 residues. This specimen comes from a study of T cells expressing NK-cell markers. In the study overall: Sorted CD3+CD56+NKG2C+, CD3+CD56+NKG2C- and CD3+CD56-NKG2C+ T cells provided the TCR beta repertoires. Most of the eight sequenced donors tested HCMV-seropositive; one tested seronegative. Study-level results: The study found dominant NKG2C+ clonotypes at about 1.0-7.0% of CD8+ T cells in six donors.

TCR beta cDNA was made by 5'RACE template switching with UMIs. Each CDR3 protein gets one entry in TCRdb, which reprocessed the 5' RACE reads and gives no DNA. In all, the sample yields 300,000 to 500,000 distinct CDR3 sequences. Sample: blood T cells: a sorted CD56 or NKG2C T cell subset, CD4+ or CD8+ T cells, or bulk PBMC T cells (not recorded which). This clonotype was obtained from a woman aged 45-65 years in good health. The rearrangement links TRBV29-1 to TRBJ2-5. CDR3 residues: CSVGGSLQTQYF.